The next 21 T cell receptor beta chains were all read from a single sample in a study of CD8 T cells in ankylosing spondylitis. TCRdb re-called the 5' RACE reads through MiXCR, storing one row per CDR3 protein. The sample has approximately 250,000 distinct CDR3 sequences, around 25% seen once. Sequences were obtained from blood, either unsorted or a sorted T cell fraction (not recorded which). The receptors were gathered from a male donor with ankylosing spondylitis or in good health (not recorded which).

The J gene is TRBJ1-2, the V gene TRBV12-3 or TRBV12-4, with D possibly being TRBD1 (5 bases). V shed 5 bases and J shed 5 bases, with 9 bases lying between them. CDR3 length: 12 amino acids. CDR3 protein: CASSGTAYGYTF. For the CDR3, the DNA is TGTGCCAGCAGTGGGACGGCTTATGGCTACACCTTC.

This clonotype was recorded many times. V and J are TRBV4-1 and TRBJ2-7; 11 nucleotides agree with TRBD2. The junction had 10 bases not matched to a gene; V was cut back by 4 bases and J by 5 bases. Germline CDR1 and CDR2: MGHRA and YSYEKL. This CDR3 spans 16 amino acids. The CDR3 DNA sequence: TGCGCCAGCAGCCGAGATAGCGGGGGGGCCAGGGACGAGCAGTACTTC. Its translation is CASSRDSGGARDEQYF.

This clonotype was detected only a few times. This sequence joins TRBV30 and TRBJ2-7, with TRBD2 as a possible D gene (6 bases). There are 14 residues in the CDR3. V was trimmed by 1 base and J by 6 bases, leaving 16 bases between them. CDR1 is GTSNPN, CDR2 SVGIG, per germline (reference sequence). The CDR3: CAWSALKEGSEQYF. CDR3 DNA sequence: TGTGCCTGGAGTGCCCTGAAGGAGGGGTCCGAGCAGTACTTC. Looking up the rest from reference TRBV30 and TRBJ2-7 gives the full variable domain: SQTIHQWPATLVQPVGSPLSLECTVEGTSNPNLYWYRQAAGRGLQLLFYSVGIGQISSEVPQNLSASRPQDRQFILSSKKLLLSDSGFYLCAWSALKEGSEQYFGPGTRLTVT.

The chain employs TRBV30 and TRBJ2-1, with a possible D match to TRBD2 (5 bases). The V gene lost 6 bases and the J gene lost 9 bases, with 18 bases spanning the gap. Germline V CDR1 and CDR2: GTSNPN, SVGIG (reference sequence). CDR3 length: 13 amino acids. CDR3 nucleotides: TGTGCCTGCCGGACTCCCTTAGGACCTGAGCAGTTCTTC. This codes for CACRTPLGPEQFF.

Many counts were recorded for this clonotype. For the CDR3, the DNA is TGCAGCGTGTTCCAGGGGGACGGTGGCTACACCTTC. It codes for CSVFQGDGGYTF. The rearrangement uses TRBV29-1 and TRBJ1-2, with 7 bases aligning to TRBD1. This CDR3 spans 12 amino acids. V lost 6 bases to trimming and J lost 7 bases; unmatched junction nucleotides: 8. CDR1 is SQVTM, CDR2 ANQGSEA, per germline.

This chain uses TRBV20-1 with TRBJ2-5; TRBD2 matches 10 bases. CDR1 and CDR2 from the germline V gene are DFQATT and SNEGSKA (reference sequence). The CDR3 is 16 residues long. The junction had 9 bases not matched to a gene; V was cut back by 0 bases and J by 5 bases. The CDR3, as DNA: TGCAGTGCTAGAGACGAAGCGGGGGGGCCGGATGAGACCCAGTACTTC. Its translation is CSARDEAGGPDETQYF.

The V gene is TRBV12-3 or TRBV12-4, the J gene TRBJ2-3; D possibly matches TRBD1 or TRBD2 (5 bases each). This CDR3 has 16 amino acids. Deletions cut 1 base from V and 6 bases from J, with 17 bases between. CDR3 DNA sequence: TGTGCCAGCAGTTTAGATACGGGACGGAGGAGGGATACGCAGTATTTT. Amino acid sequence: CASSLDTGRRRDTQYF.

This clonotype was seen only a few times. This chain joins TRBV10-3 and TRBJ2-1; 9 bases map to TRBD1. V trimming: 9 bases; J trimming: 3 bases; junction bases outside the gene matches: 9. This CDR3 is built from 15 residues. The germline V gene encodes CDR1 ENHRY and CDR2 SYGVKD. CDR3 protein: CAIMSGTGFYNEQFF. In DNA, the CDR3 is TGTGCCATTATGTCCGGGACAGGGTTCTACAATGAGCAGTTCTTC.

The genes are TRBV2 and TRBJ2-3; D ambiguous. Between the trimmed V and J ends, which lost 9 bases and 4 bases, there was a span of 11 bases. The CDR3 runs to 12 residues. CDR1 is SNHLY, CDR2 FYNNEI, per germline. CDR3 in amino acids: CAREHQADTQYF. In nucleotides, the CDR3 is TGTGCCAGAGAACACCAGGCAGATACGCAGTATTTT.

The chain recombines TRBV29-1 with TRBJ2-7, with TRBD1 identical over 11 bases. This CDR3 has 14 residues. CDR1 and CDR2 from the germline V gene are SQVTM and ANQGSEA. V gave up 7 bases and J gave up 9 bases; unmatched junction bases: 14. In DNA form, the CDR3 reads TGCAGCGCAGGACAGGGGGCTGCATACCCGGGGCAGTACTTC. This sequence encodes CSAGQGAAYPGQYF.

This clonotype came up once. This chain uses TRBV6-1 with TRBJ2-5, with a possible D match to TRBD1 (5 bases). Germline CDR1 and CDR2: MNHNS and SASEGT. The CDR3 extends over 15 amino acids. Trimming removed 1 base at V and 0 bases at J, with 9 bases between. As DNA, the CDR3 is TGTGCCAGCAGTGAAGGGGGCAGTTACCAAGAGACCCAGTACTTC. It codes for CASSEGGSYQETQYF.

The chain recombines TRBV20-1 with TRBJ1-5; D is undetermined. Germline values: CDR1 DFQATT, CDR2 SNEGSKA (reference sequence). The V end was cut by 3 bases, the J end by 7 bases, with 19 bases between. The CDR3 has 15 residues. The DNA for the CDR3 is TGCAGTGCTAGTGGCGACTCGACGGCGAGCCAGCCCCAGCATTTT. Residues: CSASGDSTASQPQHF.

There are many counts of this clonotype. This chain joins TRBV12-3 or TRBV12-4 and TRBJ2-3; D remains ambiguous. CDR3 length: 11 amino acids. Trimming shortened V by 3 bases and J by 5 bases, and 3 bases separated the two germline ends. CDR3 bases: TGTGCCAGCAGTTTCAGAGATACGCAGTATTTT. It translates to CASSFRDTQYF.

This clonotype was seen repeatedly, ten times or more. Relative to the germline gene, one junction end is altered; a read error may explain this. For the CDR3, the DNA is TGTGCCAGCAGATTAGCGGCTAGCACAGATACGCAGTATTTT. Translated, it gives CASRLAASTDTQYF. The chain recombines TRBV12-3 or TRBV12-4 with TRBJ2-3, with D possibly being TRBD2 (6 bases). The CDR3 is 14 residues long.

This clonotype was seen at least ten times. This chain uses TRBV12-3 or TRBV12-4 with TRBJ1-5, with D perhaps matching TRBD1 (6 bases). Deletions cut 7 bases from V and 8 bases from J, with 15 bases between. CDR3 length: 13 amino acids. DNA of the CDR3: TGTGCCAGCACCACAGACAGGACTGAGCCCCAGCATTTT. Protein: CASTTDRTEPQHF.

A few counts support this clonotype. The rearrangement uses TRBV6-1 and TRBJ1-1; possibly TRBD1 for D (5 bases). The V end was cut by 11 bases, the J end by 5 bases, with 18 bases between. The germline V gene encodes CDR1 MNHNS and CDR2 SASEGT. There are 13 residues in the CDR3. The CDR3 DNA follows: TGTGCCGTTCTATCGGGGGGTAGGACTGAAGCTTTCTTT. It encodes CAVLSGGRTEAFF.

The chain recombines TRBV2 with TRBJ2-1; no clear D. Looked up from germline, CDR1 is SNHLY and CDR2 is FYNNEI. CDR3 length: 11 amino acids. V was shortened by 4 bases and J by 8 bases, with 6 bases between the two germline ends. The CDR3 sequence is CASSVRDEQFF. The CDR3 DNA reads TGTGCCAGCAGTGTTAGAGATGAGCAGTTCTTC.

The chain has TRBV27 and TRBJ2-7; D is possibly TRBD2 (6 bases). The CDR3 is 15 amino acids. Germline-derived CDR1 and CDR2 are MNHEY and SMNVEV (reference sequence). V lost 1 base to trimming and J lost 6 bases, with 16 bases between them. The CDR3 nucleotides are TGTGCCAGCAGTTTATGGGGGAGCGGGTTGGGCGAGCAGTACTTC. It translates to CASSLWGSGLGEQYF.

The chain links TRBV30 to TRBJ2-3; D perhaps matches TRBD1 (6 bases). With 1 base removed from V and 5 bases from J, the gap between germline ends came to 13 bases. The germline CDR1 and CDR2 sequences are GTSNPN and SVGIG (reference sequence). The CDR3 is made up of 14 amino acids. The CDR3: CAWSGAGAGDTQYF. Here the CDR3 DNA reads TGTGCCTGGAGTGGGGCAGGGGCGGGAGATACGCAGTATTTT. Combining the CDR3 with reference TRBV30 and TRBJ2-3 gives the whole variable domain SQTIHQWPATLVQPVGSPLSLECTVEGTSNPNLYWYRQAAGRGLQLLFYSVGIGQISSEVPQNLSASRPQDRQFILSSKKLLLSDSGFYLCAWSGAGAGDTQYFGPGTRLTVL.

The CDR3 reads CASSPGPSDGNQPQHF. In nucleotides, the CDR3 is TGTGCCAGCAGCCCGGGCCCCTCGGATGGCAATCAGCCCCAGCATTTT. This chain joins TRBV12-3 or TRBV12-4 and TRBJ1-5; D remains unclear. This CDR3 spans 16 amino acids. V was clipped by 6 bases and J by 2 bases, with 17 bases between them.

There are many counts of this clonotype. The chain joins TRBV7-9 to TRBJ2-4; D possibly uses TRBD1 or TRBD2 (5 bases each). CDR1 and CDR2 (germline): SEHNR, FQNEAQ (reference sequence). The CDR3 sequence is 14 residues long. Trimming stripped 1 base from V and 7 bases from J, with 11 bases between. The CDR3 coding sequence is TGTGCCAGCAGCTTAGTGGGGGAGAATAACATTCAGTACTTC. Translation gives CASSLVGENNIQYF.